A single T cell receptor (beta chain) is shown here with its context. Its antigen is still unknown. This sample is drawn from a study of CD8 T cells in Susac syndrome. Study-level findings and limits: In its TCR sequencing and HLA analysis, the study acknowledged that the number of individuals was relatively small.

Germline CDR1 is SGHKS and CDR2 is YYEKEE (reference sequence). This CDR3 has 15 amino acids. The germline V and J ends were trimmed by 7 bases and 5 bases, with 19 bases remaining between them. Healthy donors, matched for age and sex, constituted the control group. The CD8+ and CD4+ T cells were isolated magnetically using a negative isolation approach, whereas the TEMRA cells were enriched by FACS. An input of roughly 0.5 to 1 ug of RNA was subjected to reverse transcription using random hexamers. An immunoSEQ multiplex PCR amplified TCR beta CDR3 over 54 Vbeta and 13 Jbeta. TCRdb fed the immunoSEQ multiplex PCR reads into MiXCR, producing one record per CDR3 protein. The data contain roughly 110,000 distinct CDR3 sequences, around 92% of them singletons.

The chain employs TRBV5-5 and TRBJ1-5, with a tentative D call TRBD1 (5 bases). The sample consisted of CD8+ T cells from PBMCs. The TCR was taken from a human donor in good health. CDR3 sequence reads: CASYWGEGADQPQHF. In DNA form, the CDR3 reads TGTGCCAGCTACTGGGGGGAGGGAGCCGATCAGCCCCAGCATTTT. Full variable domain (missing parts from reference TRBV5-5 and TRBJ1-5): DAGVTQSPTHLIKTRGQQVTLRCSPISGHKSVSWYQQVLGQGPQFIFQYYEKEERGRGNFPDRFSARQFPNYSSELNVNALLLGDSALYLCASYWGEGADQPQHFGDGTRLSIL.